The sequence of this T cell receptor (beta chain) was determined in a study of shared clonotypes between healthy human individuals. As to this clone: What it binds is not known.

CDR3 size: 14 residues. Germline CDR1 is SEHNR and CDR2 is FQNEAQ (reference sequence). Trimming took off 1 base at V and 6 bases at J, with 10 bases between the two ends. CD8 cells classed as naive were CD45RO-negative and positively selected for CCR7, excluding terminally differentiated effector memory CD45RA+ cells. General study points: Sorted-subset samples were not fully sequenced, rarefaction indicated. Memory subsets generally showed smaller estimated richness than naive subsets did.

This table comes from immunoSEQ multiplex PCR, and its TCRdb copy is limited to in-frame clones, with some not included. The sample lists approximately 1.9 million clones, around 93% occurring once. V and J are TRBV7-9 and TRBJ2-1; no clear D gene. The sequenced material came from naive CD8+ T cells from PBMCs. This sequence originates from a man between 18 and 35 years old in good health. Some clones in this sample may be carry-over from other donors' samples. The CDR3 spells CASSLVEPINEQFF. The CDR3 DNA is TGTGCCAGCAGCTTAGTTGAGCCTATCAATGAGCAGTTCTTC.